Below, 17 T cell receptor beta chains from the same sample are listed, as sequenced in a study of T cell changes during pregnancy in multiple sclerosis. TCRdb keeps only in-frame clones here, not all; method: immunoSEQ multiplex PCR. The repertoire holds about 70,000 clones, with roughly 92% as singletons. The sample in question was CD8+ T cells from peripheral blood mononuclear cells, obtained in the third trimester of pregnancy. Receptors originate from a female donor in good health, enrolled as a control in a pregnancy study.

This clone has at least ten counts. The CDR3 protein is CASSQVGDFSNQPQHF. The CDR3, as DNA: TGTGCCAGCAGCCAAGTTGGCGACTTTAGCAATCAGCCCCAGCATTTT. This sequence joins TRBV4-2 and TRBJ1-5; D ambiguous. From germline, CDR1 is LGHNA and CDR2 YNFKEQ. The CDR3 runs to 16 residues. V lost 1 base and J lost 0, with 10 bases in between.

The chain couples TRBV7-2 to TRBJ2-5; TRBD2 is a possible D gene (6 bases). The CDR3 is made up of 14 amino acids. Trimming removed 4 bases at V and 3 bases at J, with 12 bases between. Germline values: CDR1 SGHTA, CDR2 FQGNSA. This CDR3 is CASSSGTGKETQYF. CDR3 DNA sequence: TGTGCCAGCAGCTCCGGGACTGGGAAAGAGACCCAGTACTTC.

This chain connects TRBV11-1 to TRBJ1-1; D remains ambiguous. Trimming removed 7 bases from V and 1 base from J, with 16 bases in between. Germline V gene sequence: CDR1 SGHAT, CDR2 FQDESV (reference sequence). The CDR3 runs to 15 residues. The CDR3 here is CASIPWRGQNTEAFF. In DNA, the CDR3 is TGTGCCAGCATCCCTTGGAGAGGGCAGAACACTGAAGCTTTCTTT.

The rearrangement uses TRBV6-1 and TRBJ1-1, with a tentative D call TRBD1 (6 bases). V lost 4 bases, J lost 0 bases, and 18 bases lay in between. CDR1 is MNHNS, CDR2 SASEGT, per germline. The CDR3 is made up of 17 amino acids. CDR3 region: CASSVFRGGDMNTEAFF. The CDR3, as DNA: TGTGCCAGCAGTGTCTTTAGGGGGGGGGACATGAACACTGAAGCTTTCTTT.

The V and J genes are TRBV27 and TRBJ2-7; TRBD1 agrees at 8 bases. Germline lookup yields CDR1 MNHEY and CDR2 SMNVEV (reference sequence). The CDR3 runs to 15 residues. Germline trimming cut 4 bases from V and 5 bases from J; bases unmatched to any gene: 10. The DNA for the CDR3 is TGTGCCAGCAGTTATCTCAGGGGGCGCAACGACGAGCAGTACTTC. This sequence encodes CASSYLRGRNDEQYF.

The genes are TRBV30 and TRBJ2-3; TRBD2 agrees at 11 bases. The J segment lost 2 bases and the V segment lost 1 base, leaving 2 bases of the junction unmatched. CDR1 is GTSNPN and CDR2 is SVGIG in the germline V gene (reference sequence). The CDR3 is 15 amino acids. The CDR3, as DNA: TGTGCCTGGAGTGGACTAGCGGGGAACACAGATACGCAGTATTTT. It codes for CAWSGLAGNTDTQYF.

The chain uses TRBV19 and TRBJ2-2; the match to TRBD1 covers 8 bases. In germline, CDR1 is LNHDA, CDR2 SQIVND (reference sequence). V trimming: 5 bases; J trimming: 5 bases; junction bases outside the gene matches: 16. The CDR3 has 18 residues. The CDR3 loop is CASSRGFSRDRGTGELFF. CDR3 bases: TGTGCCAGTAGTCGGGGATTTTCGCGTGACAGGGGAACCGGGGAGCTGTTTTTT.

The J gene is TRBJ1-3, the V gene TRBV5-5, with TRBD1 as a possible D gene (6 bases). The V gene's germline CDR1 is SGHKS and CDR2 YYEKEE (reference sequence). This CDR3 is 16 amino acids long. V shed 0 bases and J shed 2 bases, with 12 bases lying between them. DNA of the CDR3: TGTGCCAGCAGCTTGGGTGGCAGGGGTCCTGGAAACACCATATATTTT. Translated, it gives CASSLGGRGPGNTIYF.

The CDR3 DNA follows: TGTGCCAGCAGTTTACAGGGGCAAGGCTACACCTTC. It encodes CASSLQGQGYTF. The V and J genes are TRBV27 and TRBJ1-2; D might be TRBD1 (6 bases). The V gene's germline CDR1 is MNHEY and CDR2 SMNVEV (reference sequence). V was trimmed by 2 bases and J by 8 bases, leaving 9 bases between them. The CDR3 covers 12 residues.

J is TRBJ1-6 and V is TRBV9; a weak D match, TRBD1 (6 bases). The length of the CDR3 is 16 residues. The V and J ends lost 0 bases and 4 bases respectively, with 11 bases between them. Germline V gene sequence: CDR1 SGDLS, CDR2 YYNGEE. CDR3: CASSVGGQSYNSPLHF. The DNA of the CDR3 is TGTGCCAGCAGCGTAGGCGGACAGTCATATAATTCACCCCTCCACTTT.

The chain is built from TRBV27 and TRBJ2-3; tentatively, D is TRBD2 (7 bases). Germline loops: CDR1 MNHEY, CDR2 SMNVEV (reference sequence). The V and J ends lost 8 bases and 12 bases respectively, with 24 bases between them. The CDR3 is 14 amino acids. For the CDR3, the DNA is TGTGCCAGCGGCACGGGGGGCCCTTTTGCCCCCCAGTATTTT. Translated, it gives CASGTGGPFAPQYF.

The V and J genes are TRBV7-9 and TRBJ2-7; the D gene is possibly TRBD1 (5 bases). With 3 bases removed from V and 2 bases from J, the gap between germline ends came to 8 bases. This CDR3 spans 13 amino acids. The germline V gene has CDR1 SEHNR and CDR2 FQNEAQ (reference sequence). The CDR3 region has the DNA TGTGCCAGCAGCTTCACGACAGCCTACGAGCAGTACTTC. This gives the protein CASSFTTAYEQYF.

This CDR3 is CASSPGDSFGDEQFF. As DNA, the CDR3 is TGTGCCAGCAGCCCTGGGGACAGCTTTGGGGACGAGCAGTTCTTC. The gene calls are TRBV7-6 and TRBJ2-1; 7 bases agree with TRBD1. The germline gives CDR1 SGHVS, CDR2 FNYEAQ. V dropped 5 bases and J dropped 10; count of bases not matched to a gene: 14. The CDR3 is 15 residues long.

The V call is TRBV12-5, the J call TRBJ2-1; 8 nucleotides match TRBD1. The CDR3 has 17 amino acids. The junction had 10 bases not matched to a gene; V was cut back by 6 bases and J by 0 bases. Germline CDR1 LGHNT, CDR2 FRNRAP. The CDR3 here is CASGFDPTGVSYNEQFF. CDR3 nucleotide sequence: TGTGCTAGTGGCTTTGACCCGACAGGGGTCTCCTACAATGAGCAGTTCTTC.

The DNA for the CDR3 is TGTGCCAGCAGCTCAAGACTAGCGGGGGGGGAAGAGACCCAGTACTTC. This translates into CASSSRLAGGEETQYF. The gene calls are TRBV13 and TRBJ2-5; TRBD2 agrees at 14 bases. The CDR3 loop spans 16 amino acids. Trimming removed 4 bases from V and 3 bases from J; junction bases left unmatched: 4. Per the germline V gene, CDR1 is PRHDT and CDR2 is FYEKMQ (reference sequence).

The V gene is TRBV11-2, the J gene TRBJ1-2; the D gene is possibly TRBD1 (5 bases). CDR3 size: 12 residues. V was shortened by 11 bases and J by 2 bases, with 12 bases between the two germline ends. Looked up from germline, CDR1 is SGHAT and CDR2 is FQNNGV. The CDR3 nucleotides read TGTGCCTCAGGGCAGGGAAACTATGGCTACACCTTC. Translation: CASGQGNYGYTF. Full variable domain (missing parts from reference TRBV11-2 and TRBJ1-2): EAGVAQSPRYKIIEKRQSVAFWCNPISGHATLYWYQQILGQGPKLLIQFQNNGVVDDSQLPKDRFSAERLKGVDSTLKIQPAKLEDSAVYLCASGQGNYGYTFGSGTRLTVV.

V is TRBV7-8 and J is TRBJ2-7, with D possibly matching TRBD2 (5 bases). The CDR3 runs 12 residues. Germline V gene lookup returns CDR1 SGHVS and CDR2 FQNEAQ. The V end was cut by 7 bases, the J end by 2 bases, with 9 bases between. CDR3 sequence: CASMTGTYEQYF. In DNA form, the CDR3 reads TGTGCCAGCATGACCGGGACCTACGAGCAGTACTTC.